The 26 T cell receptor beta chains listed next were all sequenced from one sample in a study of blood T cells in healthy people across ages. Together with a sample-barcoded 5' primer, a J-beta primer mix was included in a second PCR lasting about 7 to 11 cycles. TCRdb re-derived calls from the 5' RACE reads in MiXCR, one entry per CDR3 protein. The table has about 800,000 distinct CDR3 sequences, more than 45% seen once. The material sequenced was blood. The receptors here all came from a man aged 25-45 years in good health.

The chain has TRBV20-1 and TRBJ1-2; TRBD1 might be the D (6 bases). CDR3 size: 13 residues. Looked up from germline, CDR1 is DFQATT and CDR2 is SNEGSKA (reference sequence). Trimming stripped 5 bases from V and 10 bases from J, with 20 bases between. The CDR3 DNA is TGCAGTGCTCGAATATGGACAGAGGACGACTACACCTTC. This encodes CSARIWTEDDYTF.

V usage is TRBV20-1 and J usage is TRBJ2-5; TRBD2 agrees at 8 bases. The CDR3 covers 14 residues. V was clipped by 5 bases and J by 5 bases; unmatched bases: 10. In germline, CDR1 is DFQATT, CDR2 SNEGSKA (reference sequence). CDR3 region: CSAAPGLGRETQYF. The CDR3 coding sequence is TGCAGTGCTGCACCGGGACTAGGGAGGGAGACCCAGTACTTC.

This chain links TRBV7-9 with TRBJ2-5, with 7 positions matching TRBD1. This CDR3 comprises 13 residues. With V trimmed by 8 bases and J by 4 bases, 7 bases remained unmatched. Germline assignment: CDR1 SEHNR and CDR2 FQNEAQ (reference sequence). This CDR3 is CASRGGGGETQYF. The CDR3 bases are TGTGCCAGCCGAGGGGGCGGCGGAGAGACCCAGTACTTC.

This chain links TRBV29-1 with TRBJ2-3; D may be TRBD1 or TRBD2 (5 bases each). Germline V CDR1 and CDR2: SQVTM, ANQGSEA. CDR3 length: 13 amino acids. With 7 bases removed from V and 7 bases from J, the gap between germline ends came to 18 bases. The CDR3 sequence is CSGKFGDPNTQYF. For the CDR3, the DNA is TGCAGCGGGAAATTCGGGGACCCAAATACGCAGTATTTT.

The V call is TRBV4-1, the J call TRBJ2-3; D uncertain. In germline, CDR1 is MGHRA, CDR2 YSYEKL. The CDR3 has 11 amino acids. V was clipped by 3 bases and J by 8 bases, with 6 bases between them. CDR3 region: CASSHGPTQYF. The CDR3 coding sequence is TGCGCCAGCAGCCATGGTCCTACGCAGTATTTT.

The J gene is TRBJ2-5, the V gene TRBV20-1; D might be TRBD2 (5 bases). V lost 4 bases, J lost 0 bases, and 9 bases lay in between. The CDR3 length is 13 residues. Germline V gene data show CDR1 as DFQATT and CDR2 as SNEGSKA (reference sequence). CDR3 in amino acids: CSATGKNQETQYF. As DNA, the CDR3 is TGCAGTGCTACGGGGAAAAACCAAGAGACCCAGTACTTC.

Comment on this clonotype: A read error may produce the germline difference seen at one junction end. In DNA form, the CDR3 reads TGTCCCACCAGGGATTATCGGGATGAGCAGTTCTTC. The encoded protein is CPTRDYRDEQFF. The chain links TRBV24-1 to TRBJ2-1, with D possibly matching TRBD1 (5 bases). Germline CDR1 is KGHDR and CDR2 is SFDVKD. The CDR3 sequence is 12 residues long.

This clonotype has a handful of counts. V gene TRBV6-2 or TRBV6-3 combines with J gene TRBJ1-1; 7 bases are a match to TRBD1. The CDR3 sequence is 16 residues long. Looked up from germline, CDR1 is MNHEY and CDR2 is SVGEGT. J gave up 4 bases and V 6 bases, and 14 bases lay outside the gene matches. The CDR3 DNA sequence: TGTGCCAGCAGGCCCCGACAGGGAGTGGAGAGCACTGAAGCTTTCTTT. Translation: CASRPRQGVESTEAFF.

The rearrangement uses TRBV7-8 and TRBJ2-1; D is uncertain. V was cut by 1 base and J by 4 bases, with 11 bases left in between. Germline values: CDR1 SGHVS, CDR2 FQNEAQ. The CDR3 spans 15 residues. CDR3 amino acids: CASSLDGYVYNEQFF. DNA for the CDR3: TGTGCCAGCAGCTTAGACGGGTACGTTTACAATGAGCAGTTCTTC.

On this clonotype: The junction and the germline gene differ at one end; a read error may be behind it. The genes are TRBV7-9 and TRBJ2-1; D call uncertain. The CDR3 contains 14 residues. Per germline, CDR1 SEHNR and CDR2 FQNEAQ (reference sequence). In DNA, the CDR3 is TGTGCCAGCAGCTATAGGTTGGCGTACAGTGAGCAGTTCTTC. Translated: CASSYRLAYSEQFF.

The chain carries TRBV15 and TRBJ2-3; D uncertain. This CDR3 is built from 13 residues. In germline, CDR1 is LNHNV, CDR2 YYDKDF (reference sequence). V dropped 4 bases and J dropped 4 bases, with 9 bases sitting between them. The CDR3: CATSTDLPDTQYF. The CDR3 nucleotides are TGTGCCACCAGCACAGACCTCCCAGATACGCAGTATTTT.

The V and J genes are TRBV20-1 and TRBJ2-3; 9 bases are shared with TRBD2. J gave up 4 bases and V 4 bases, and 6 bases lay outside the gene matches. From germline, CDR1 is DFQATT and CDR2 SNEGSKA (reference sequence). This CDR3 is built from 14 residues. CDR3 in amino acids: CSAIRGGAADTQYF. For the CDR3, the DNA is TGCAGTGCTATCCGCGGGGGGGCCGCAGATACGCAGTATTTT.

This clonotype was counted only a few times. V gene TRBV4-2 combines with J gene TRBJ2-5, with D perhaps given as TRBD1 or TRBD2 (7 bases each). The ends were cut back, 0 bases at V and 5 bases at J, with 22 bases in the middle. Looked up from germline, CDR1 is LGHNA and CDR2 is YNFKEQ. The CDR3 has 18 amino acids. The CDR3 is CASSQEPQGGASLETQYF. The CDR3 DNA reads TGTGCCAGCAGCCAAGAACCCCAGGGGGGGGCCTCTCTTGAGACCCAGTACTTC.

The genes are TRBV12-3 or TRBV12-4 and TRBJ1-1; the match to TRBD1 covers 8 bases. The CDR3 consists of 15 residues. V trimming: 5 bases; J trimming: 1 base; junction bases outside the gene matches: 6. In nucleotides, the CDR3 is TGTGCCAGCAGTGATCCACAGGGGGGGAACACTGAAGCTTTCTTT. This codes for CASSDPQGGNTEAFF.

The chain has TRBV6-6 and TRBJ1-5; unclear D gene. The CDR3 consists of 13 residues. The V end was cut by 4 bases, the J end by 5 bases, with 9 bases between. CDR1 is MNHNY and CDR2 is SVGAGI in the germline V gene (reference sequence). The CDR3 coding sequence is TGTGCCAGCAGTTGGGGTCAGCATCAGCCCCAGCATTTT. This encodes CASSWGQHQPQHF.

This clonotype has a handful of counts. The V gene is TRBV11-2, the J gene TRBJ2-7, with TRBD2 matching over 11 bases. Gene TRBJ2-5 matches the end of the DNA better, so the J call may be wrong. The V gene's germline CDR1 is SGHAT and CDR2 FQNNGV. The CDR3 spans 17 residues. CDR3 nucleotide sequence: TGTGCCAGCAGCCAAGGGACTAGCGGAAGGTTCCAAGAGACCCAGTACTTC. Translating gives CASSQGTSGRFQETQYF.

The genes are TRBV6-5 and TRBJ2-5; D possibly uses TRBD1 or TRBD2 (5 bases each). The J call may not be correct, given that the DNA end is closer to TRBJ2-7. This CDR3 comprises 12 residues. Germline V gene sequence: CDR1 MNHEY, CDR2 SVGAGI. CDR3 DNA: TGTGCCAGCCAGGGAGATTCGGACGAGCAGTACTTC. Translating gives CASQGDSDEQYF.

This clonotype was detected ten times or more. This chain joins TRBV5-1 and TRBJ2-7; D unclear. The CDR3 sequence is 12 residues long. With 0 bases removed from V and 2 bases from J, the gap between germline ends came to 3 bases. Germline V gene sequence: CDR1 SGHRS, CDR2 YFSETQ. CDR3: CASSLDAYEQYF. CDR3 DNA: TGCGCCAGCAGCTTGGACGCCTACGAGCAGTACTTC. Drawing the rest from reference TRBV5-1 and TRBJ2-7, the complete variable domain is KAGVTQTPRYLIKTRGQQVTLSCSPISGHRSVSWYQQTPGQGLQFLFEYFSETQRNKGNFPGRFSGRQFSNSRSEMNVSTLELGDSALYLCASSLDAYEQYFGPGTRLTVT.

The genes are TRBV5-1 and TRBJ1-1; tentatively, D is TRBD1 (6 bases). The CDR3 is 15 residues long. Germline V gives CDR1 SGHRS, CDR2 YFSETQ. Trimming removed 5 bases at V and 4 bases at J, with 18 bases between. The CDR3 loop is CASRKMSQGSTEAFF. Here the CDR3 DNA reads TGCGCCAGCAGAAAGATGTCTCAGGGGAGCACTGAAGCTTTCTTT.

The sample holds a few counts of this clonotype. This chain connects TRBV18 to TRBJ2-1; D ambiguous. CDR1 and CDR2 from the germline V gene are KGHSH and LQKENI. This CDR3 comprises 16 residues. Trimming removed 2 bases from V and 0 bases from J, with 11 bases in between. This chain's CDR3 is CASSPDRGSSYNEQFF. The CDR3 nucleotides are TGTGCCAGCTCACCAGATAGAGGTTCCTCCTACAATGAGCAGTTCTTC.

This sequence joins TRBV19 and TRBJ1-2; possibly TRBD1 for D (5 bases). Germline V gives CDR1 LNHDA, CDR2 SQIVND (reference sequence). Trimming took 7 bases from V and 8 from J, leaving 17 bases between them. The CDR3 has 13 residues. CDR3 residues: CASKDIVVEGYTF. CDR3 sequence (DNA): TGTGCCAGTAAGGACATTGTGGTGGAAGGCTACACCTTC. The full variable domain, with the rest looked up from reference TRBV19 and TRBJ1-2, is DGGITQSPKYLFRKEGQNVTLSCEQNLNHDAMYWYRQDPGQGLRLIYYSQIVNDFQKGDIAEGYSVSREKKESFPLTVTSAQKNPTAFYLCASKDIVVEGYTFGSGTRLTVV.

V and J are TRBV11-2 and TRBJ2-2; the D is unclear. V dropped 5 bases and J dropped 7 bases, with 11 bases sitting between them. Germline V gene sequence: CDR1 SGHAT, CDR2 FQNNGV. The CDR3 contains 13 residues. CDR3 protein: CASSLNLVGELFF. DNA for the CDR3: TGTGCCAGCAGCCTCAACCTCGTCGGGGAGCTGTTTTTT.

The V and J genes are TRBV10-2 and TRBJ2-7; D possibly corresponds to TRBD2 (5 bases). The germline V gene encodes CDR1 WSHSY and CDR2 SAAADI. V lost 3 bases and J 3 bases, leaving 9 bases between the germline ends. The CDR3 loop spans 13 amino acids. The CDR3 DNA sequence: TGCGCCAGCAGTGAAGGACTTTACTACGAGCAGTACTTC. This gives the protein CASSEGLYYEQYF.

The genes are TRBV3-1 and TRBJ2-1; no reliable D call. Germline CDR1 LGHDT, CDR2 YNNKEL (reference sequence). Trimming pared 6 bases from V and 8 bases from J, leaving 8 bases between. CDR3 length: 11 amino acids. In DNA, the CDR3 is TGTGCCAGCAGTCGAAGTGATGAGCAGTTCTTC. Encoded protein: CASSRSDEQFF.

CDR3 residues: CAIPWAGVGSDSVRTDTQYF. As DNA, the CDR3 is TGTGCTATACCTTGGGCGGGAGTCGGATCCGACTCGGTGCGCACAGATACGCAGTATTTT. The chain recombines TRBV12-5 with TRBJ2-3; 7 bases match TRBD2. The CDR3 consists of 20 residues. Trimming took 10 bases from V and 1 from J; bases not matched to a gene: 26. The germline V gene encodes CDR1 LGHNT and CDR2 FRNRAP.

V and J are TRBV20-1 and TRBJ2-1; D is ambiguous. Deletions cut 3 bases from V and 0 bases from J, with 9 bases between. This CDR3 region has 14 residues. From germline, CDR1 is DFQATT and CDR2 SNEGSKA (reference sequence). CDR3 coding DNA: TGCAGTGCTAGGAAGGGCAGCTCCTACAATGAGCAGTTCTTC. Translating it yields CSARKGSSYNEQFF.